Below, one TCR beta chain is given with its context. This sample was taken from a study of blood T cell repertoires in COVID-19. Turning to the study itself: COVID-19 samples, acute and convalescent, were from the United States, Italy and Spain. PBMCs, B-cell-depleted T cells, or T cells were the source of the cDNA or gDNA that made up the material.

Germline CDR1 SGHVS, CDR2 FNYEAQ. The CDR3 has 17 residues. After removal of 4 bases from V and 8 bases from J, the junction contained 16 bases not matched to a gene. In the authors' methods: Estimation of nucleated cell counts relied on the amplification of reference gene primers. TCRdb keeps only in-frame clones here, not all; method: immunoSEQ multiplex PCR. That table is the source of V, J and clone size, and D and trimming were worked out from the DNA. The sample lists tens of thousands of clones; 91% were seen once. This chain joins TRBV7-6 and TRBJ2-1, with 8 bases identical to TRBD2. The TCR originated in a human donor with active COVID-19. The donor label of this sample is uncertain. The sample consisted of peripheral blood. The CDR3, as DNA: TGTGCCAGCAGCTCTCGGACTAGCACGGGGGTCGGGGATGAGCAGTTCTTC. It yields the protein CASSSRTSTGVGDEQFF.